This TCR beta chain was profiled in a study of T cell changes during pregnancy in multiple sclerosis. Only in-frame clones appear in the TCRdb table, and some are missing; sequencing was by immunoSEQ multiplex PCR. The profile shows 67,000 or so clones, 92% of them singletons. The germline V gene has CDR1 MNHEY and CDR2 SMNVEV (reference sequence). V was pared by 6 bases and J by 0 bases, with 3 bases of the junction left unmatched. This CDR3 is 15 amino acids long. The chain employs TRBV27 and TRBJ2-1, with 9 bases identical to TRBD2. This sequence originates from a female donor in good health, enrolled as a control in a pregnancy study. The sample in question was CD8+ T cells from peripheral blood mononuclear cells, obtained in the third trimester of pregnancy. CDR3 protein: CASSDSGGSYNEQFF. The CDR3 bases are TGTGCCAGCAGCGATAGCGGGGGCTCCTACAATGAGCAGTTCTTC.